This T cell receptor beta chain was captured in a study of glioma-infiltrating T cells. The germline gives CDR1 MNHEY, CDR2 SMNVEV (reference sequence). The CDR3 has 15 amino acids. The junction had 14 bases not matched to a gene; V was cut back by 5 bases and J by 9 bases. Using RNA template, CDR3s of TCR alpha and beta were amplified with iRepertoire arm-PCR. One-step reverse transcription and amplification started from approximately 100-400 ng of tissue mRNA or PBMC total RNA. TCRdb recomputed calls from the multiplex PCR reads with MiXCR, one row per CDR3 protein. The sample lists about 140,000 distinct CDR3 sequences, around 42% occurring once. For this clonotype: Its antigen is currently unknown.

Findings of the study overall: Tissue and blood shared very few CDR3 sequences. Gliomas, especially low-grade, showed above-expected tissue-blood divergence; non-neoplastic patients showed below.

This clonotype originated in a human donor with low-grade glioma or glioblastoma, undergoing nonglioma brain surgery, or in good health (not recorded which). The chain has TRBV27 and TRBJ2-7; 9 bases line up with TRBD1. Input material: glioma tissue, nonneoplastic brain tissue, or PBMCs (not recorded which). In DNA, the CDR3 is TGTGCCAGCAGTCCCTGGGACAGGGCGACGATTGGGCAGTACTTC. It yields the protein CASSPWDRATIGQYF.